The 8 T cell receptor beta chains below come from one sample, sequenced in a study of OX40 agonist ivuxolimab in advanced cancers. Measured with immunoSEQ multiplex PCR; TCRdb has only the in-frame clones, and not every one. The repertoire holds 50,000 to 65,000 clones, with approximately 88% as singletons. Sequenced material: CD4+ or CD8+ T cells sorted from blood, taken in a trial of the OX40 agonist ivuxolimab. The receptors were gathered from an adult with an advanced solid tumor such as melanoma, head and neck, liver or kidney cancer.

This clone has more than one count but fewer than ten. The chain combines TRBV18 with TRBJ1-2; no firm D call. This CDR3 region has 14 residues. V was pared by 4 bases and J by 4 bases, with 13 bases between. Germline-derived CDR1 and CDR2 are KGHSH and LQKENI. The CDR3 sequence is CASSLLDSGYGYTF. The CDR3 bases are TGTGCCAGCTCACTCCTCGATTCGGGCTATGGCTACACCTTC.

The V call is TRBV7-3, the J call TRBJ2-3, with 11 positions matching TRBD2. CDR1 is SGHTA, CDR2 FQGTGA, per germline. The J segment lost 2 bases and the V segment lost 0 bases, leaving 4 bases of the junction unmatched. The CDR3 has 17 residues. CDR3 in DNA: TGTGCCAGCAGCTTAACAGCGACTAGCGGGACCACAGATACGCAGTATTTT. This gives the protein CASSLTATSGTTDTQYF.

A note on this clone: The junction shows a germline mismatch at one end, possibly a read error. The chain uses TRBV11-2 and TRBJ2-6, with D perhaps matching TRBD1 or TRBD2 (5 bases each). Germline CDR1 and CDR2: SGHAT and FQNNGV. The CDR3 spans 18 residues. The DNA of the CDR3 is TGTGCCAGCAGCTTAAGACAGCATAGCGTCTCTGGGACCAACGTCCTGACTTTC. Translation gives CASSLRQHSVSGTNVLTF.

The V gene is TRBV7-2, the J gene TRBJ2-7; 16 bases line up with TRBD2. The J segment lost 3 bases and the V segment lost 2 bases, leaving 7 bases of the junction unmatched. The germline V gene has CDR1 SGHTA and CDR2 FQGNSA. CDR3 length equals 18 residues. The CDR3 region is CASSLRGLAGGIDYEQYF. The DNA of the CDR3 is TGTGCCAGCAGCTTACGGGGACTAGCGGGAGGGATCGACTACGAGCAGTACTTC.

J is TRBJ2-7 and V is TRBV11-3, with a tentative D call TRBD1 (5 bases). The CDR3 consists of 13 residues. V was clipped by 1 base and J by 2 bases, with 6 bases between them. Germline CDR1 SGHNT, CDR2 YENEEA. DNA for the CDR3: TGTGCCAGCAGCTTAGGGGGCCCCTACGAGCAGTACTTC. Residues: CASSLGGPYEQYF.

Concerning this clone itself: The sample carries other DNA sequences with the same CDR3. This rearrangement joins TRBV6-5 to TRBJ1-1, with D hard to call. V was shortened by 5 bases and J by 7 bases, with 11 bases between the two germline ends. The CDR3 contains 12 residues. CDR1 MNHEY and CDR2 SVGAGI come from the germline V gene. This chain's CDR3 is CASSPRRNEAFF. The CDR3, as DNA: TGTGCCAGCAGTCCCCGGCGGAATGAAGCTTTCTTT.

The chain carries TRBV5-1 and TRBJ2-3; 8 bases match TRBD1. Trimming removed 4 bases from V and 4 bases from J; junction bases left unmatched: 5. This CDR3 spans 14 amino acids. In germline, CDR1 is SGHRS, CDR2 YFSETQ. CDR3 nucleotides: TGCGCCAGCAGCCAGACAGGGGACCCAGATACGCAGTATTTT. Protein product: CASSQTGDPDTQYF.

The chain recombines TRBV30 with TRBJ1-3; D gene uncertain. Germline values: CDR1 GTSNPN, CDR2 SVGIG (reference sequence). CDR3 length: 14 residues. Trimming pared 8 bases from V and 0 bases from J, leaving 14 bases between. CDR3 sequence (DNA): TGTGCCACTGGTCACAAAAGCTCTGGAAACACCATATATTTT. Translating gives CATGHKSSGNTIYF.